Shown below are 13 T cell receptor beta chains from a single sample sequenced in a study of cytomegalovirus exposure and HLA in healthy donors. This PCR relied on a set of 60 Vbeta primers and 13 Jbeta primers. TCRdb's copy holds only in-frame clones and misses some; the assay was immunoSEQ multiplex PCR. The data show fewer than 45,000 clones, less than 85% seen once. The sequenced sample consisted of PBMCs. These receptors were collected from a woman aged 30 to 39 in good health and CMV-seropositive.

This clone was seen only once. CDR3 in DNA: TGTGCCAGTAGTATAGCGGGAGGCCAGCTGAACACTGAAGCTTTCTTT. Its protein is CASSIAGGQLNTEAFF. The chain uses TRBV19 and TRBJ1-1; D remains ambiguous. The V end was cut by 1 base, the J end by 0 bases, with 12 bases between. The CDR3 extends over 16 amino acids. Per the germline V gene, CDR1 is LNHDA and CDR2 is SQIVND (reference sequence).

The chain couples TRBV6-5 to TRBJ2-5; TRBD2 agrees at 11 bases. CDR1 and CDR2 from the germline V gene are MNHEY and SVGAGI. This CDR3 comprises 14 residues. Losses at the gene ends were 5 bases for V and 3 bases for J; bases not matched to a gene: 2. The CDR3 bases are TGTGCCAGCAGTAATAGCGGGAGGGAAGAGACCCAGTACTTC. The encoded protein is CASSNSGREETQYF.

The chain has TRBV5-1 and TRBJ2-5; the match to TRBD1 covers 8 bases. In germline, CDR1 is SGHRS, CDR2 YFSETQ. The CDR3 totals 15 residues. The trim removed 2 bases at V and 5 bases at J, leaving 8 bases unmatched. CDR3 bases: TGCGCCAGCAGCTTAACGACAGGGGAAGGGGAGACCCAGTACTTC. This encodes CASSLTTGEGETQYF.

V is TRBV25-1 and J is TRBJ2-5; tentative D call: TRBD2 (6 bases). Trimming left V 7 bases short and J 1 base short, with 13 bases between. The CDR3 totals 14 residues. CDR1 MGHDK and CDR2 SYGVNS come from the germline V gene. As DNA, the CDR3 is TGTGCCAGCAACGGAGGGCAGAGCCAAGAGACCCAGTACTTC. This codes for CASNGGQSQETQYF.

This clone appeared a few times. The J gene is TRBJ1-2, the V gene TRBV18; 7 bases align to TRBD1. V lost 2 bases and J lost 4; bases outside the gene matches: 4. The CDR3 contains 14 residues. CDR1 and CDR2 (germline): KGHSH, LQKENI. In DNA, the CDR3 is TGTGCCAGCTCACCAAAACGACAGGGCTATGGCTACACCTTC. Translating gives CASSPKRQGYGYTF.

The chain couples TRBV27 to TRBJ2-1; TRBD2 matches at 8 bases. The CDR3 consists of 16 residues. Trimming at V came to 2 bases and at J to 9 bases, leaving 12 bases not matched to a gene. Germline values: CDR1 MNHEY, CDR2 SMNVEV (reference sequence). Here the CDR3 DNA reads TGTGCCAGCAGTTTAGGGGGATTAGCGGGGAGGAGTGAGCAGTTCTTC. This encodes CASSLGGLAGRSEQFF.

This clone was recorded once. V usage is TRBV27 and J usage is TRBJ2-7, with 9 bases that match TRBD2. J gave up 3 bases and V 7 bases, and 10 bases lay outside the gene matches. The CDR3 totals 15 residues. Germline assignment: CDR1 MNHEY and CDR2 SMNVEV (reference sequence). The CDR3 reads CASNKRGAYDYEQYF. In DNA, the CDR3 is TGTGCCAGCAACAAGCGGGGGGCTTATGACTACGAGCAGTACTTC.

The CDR3 region is CASSVGGVSSGANVLTF. The CDR3 coding sequence is TGTGCCAGCAGCGTAGGAGGCGTTAGCTCTGGGGCCAACGTCCTGACTTTC. This chain connects TRBV9 to TRBJ2-6; D ambiguous. Germline CDR1 and CDR2: SGDLS and YYNGEE. V was clipped by 0 bases and J by 0 bases, with 10 bases between them. The CDR3 has 17 amino acids. Full variable domain (remainder filled in from reference TRBV9 and TRBJ2-6): DSGVTQTPKHLITATGQRVTLRCSPRSGDLSVYWYQQSLDQGLQFLIQYYNGEERAKGNILERFSAQQFPDLHSELNLSSLELGDSALYFCASSVGGVSSGANVLTFGAGSRLTVL.

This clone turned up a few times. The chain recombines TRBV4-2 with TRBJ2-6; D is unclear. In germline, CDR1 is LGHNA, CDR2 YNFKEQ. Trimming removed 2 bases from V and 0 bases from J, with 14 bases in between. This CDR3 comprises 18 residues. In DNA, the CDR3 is TGTGCCAGCAGCCAATCCGCCGGGTCGGTCTCTGGGGCCAACGTCCTGACTTTC. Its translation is CASSQSAGSVSGANVLTF.

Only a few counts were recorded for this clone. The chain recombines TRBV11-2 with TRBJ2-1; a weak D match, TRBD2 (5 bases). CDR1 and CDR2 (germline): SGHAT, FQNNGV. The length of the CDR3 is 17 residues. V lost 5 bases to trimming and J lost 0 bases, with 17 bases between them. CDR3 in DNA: TGTGCCAGCAGCCCTAGGCGGGCTGCAAGCTCCTACAATGAGCAGTTCTTC. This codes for CASSPRRAASSYNEQFF.

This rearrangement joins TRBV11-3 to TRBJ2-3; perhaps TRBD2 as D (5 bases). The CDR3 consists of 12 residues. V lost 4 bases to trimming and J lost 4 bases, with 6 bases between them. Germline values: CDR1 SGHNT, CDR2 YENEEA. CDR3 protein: CASSSRADTQYF. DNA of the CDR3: TGTGCCAGCAGCTCGAGGGCAGATACGCAGTATTTT. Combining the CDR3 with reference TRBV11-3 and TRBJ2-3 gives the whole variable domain EAGVVQSPRYKIIEKKQPVAFWCNPISGHNTLYWYLQNLGQGPELLIRYENEEAVDDSQLPKDRFSAERLKGVDSTLKIQPAELGDSAVYLCASSSRADTQYFGPGTRLTVL.

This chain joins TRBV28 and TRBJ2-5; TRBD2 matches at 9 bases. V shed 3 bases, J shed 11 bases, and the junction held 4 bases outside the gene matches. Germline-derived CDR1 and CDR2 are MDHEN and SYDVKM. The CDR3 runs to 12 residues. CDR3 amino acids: CASSLGGREQYF. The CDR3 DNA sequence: TGTGCCAGCAGTTTGGGCGGGAGGGAGCAGTACTTC.

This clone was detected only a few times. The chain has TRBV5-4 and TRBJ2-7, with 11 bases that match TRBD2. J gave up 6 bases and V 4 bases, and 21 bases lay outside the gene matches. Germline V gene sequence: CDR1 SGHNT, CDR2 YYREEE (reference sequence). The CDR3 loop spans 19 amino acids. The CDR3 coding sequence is TGTGCCAGCAGCCCTGGGCTGTCACTAGCGGGAGTTCTGTCGGCCGAGCAGTACTTC. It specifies CASSPGLSLAGVLSAEQYF.